The 18 T cell receptor beta chains presented below share a single source sample, sequenced in a study of cytomegalovirus exposure and HLA in healthy donors. PCR was performed using 60 Vbeta and 13 Jbeta primers. The method was immunoSEQ multiplex PCR; TCRdb's version includes in-frame clones alone and lacks a portion of them. This table lists about 140,000 clones. Sample: PBMCs. These receptors originate from a woman younger than 35 in good health and CMV-seronegative.

The rearrangement uses TRBV7-9 and TRBJ2-5; D not resolved. The CDR3 runs 14 residues. Trimming took 5 bases from V and 5 from J, leaving 15 bases between them. CDR1 SEHNR and CDR2 FQNEAQ come from the germline V gene (reference sequence). The CDR3 region is CASSVSRTVETQYF. For the CDR3, the DNA is TGTGCCAGCAGCGTATCTAGAACGGTGGAGACCCAGTACTTC.

The chain recombines TRBV5-4 with TRBJ2-5; the match to TRBD2 covers 15 bases. Germline V gives CDR1 SGHNT, CDR2 YYREEE (reference sequence). CDR3 length: 15 amino acids. Trimming at V came to 10 bases and at J to 6 bases, leaving 10 bases not matched to a gene. CDR3 protein: CAGTSGRRDGKTQYF. CDR3 sequence (DNA): TGTGCCGGGACTAGCGGGAGGAGGGACGGAAAGACCCAGTACTTC.

V and J are TRBV5-6 and TRBJ1-2; the match to TRBD1 covers 7 bases. J was trimmed by 4 bases and V by 3 bases; bases with no gene match: 12. CDR3 size: 16 residues. The germline CDR1 and CDR2 sequences are SGHDT and YYEEEE. The CDR3 region has the DNA TGTGCCAGCAGCTCTGGGGGACTTGACAGGGTCTATGGCTACACCTTC. Translated, it gives CASSSGGLDRVYGYTF.

The CDR3 region has the DNA TGTGCCAGTAGTATTGACGGCAGTCGGCGGGAAAAACTGTTTTTT. Its protein is CASSIDGSRREKLFF. V gene TRBV19 combines with J gene TRBJ1-4, with unresolved D. CDR3 size: 15 residues. Germline loops: CDR1 LNHDA, CDR2 SQIVND (reference sequence). Trimming cost V 3 bases and J 8 bases, with 16 bases left between them.

The rearrangement joins TRBV7-9 to TRBJ2-7; D is unclear. V gave up 1 base and J gave up 7 bases, with 5 bases separating them. Germline V gene sequence: CDR1 SEHNR, CDR2 FQNEAQ (reference sequence). The CDR3 has 11 residues. The CDR3 loop is CASSLDSEQYF. The DNA of the CDR3 is TGTGCCAGCAGCTTAGATAGTGAGCAGTACTTC.

The chain carries TRBV10-3 and TRBJ2-1; 13 nucleotides agree with TRBD2. The CDR3 has 16 amino acids. Germline loops: CDR1 ENHRY, CDR2 SYGVKD. Germline trimming cut 10 bases from V and 6 bases from J; bases unmatched to any gene: 12. CDR3 in DNA: TGTGCCACTACTAGCGGGGGGGGATCTGTGGGCAATGAGCAGTTCTTC. It specifies CATTSGGGSVGNEQFF.

The chain employs TRBV5-4 and TRBJ2-1, with D possibly being TRBD1 (7 bases). The length of the CDR3 is 15 residues. The germline V and J ends were trimmed by 1 base and 4 bases, with 12 bases remaining between them. Germline V gene lookup returns CDR1 SGHNT and CDR2 YYREEE (reference sequence). This CDR3 is CASSLRGTEYNEQFF. CDR3 coding DNA: TGTGCCAGCAGCTTGCGGGGGACAGAGTACAATGAGCAGTTCTTC. Full variable domain (outside the CDR3, taken from reference TRBV5-4 and TRBJ2-1): ETGVTQSPTHLIKTRGQQVTLRCSSQSGHNTVSWYQQALGQGPQFIFQYYREEENGRGNFPPRFSGLQFPNYSSELNVNALELDDSALYLCASSLRGTEYNEQFFGPGTRLTVL.

The chain carries TRBV5-3 and TRBJ2-7; TRBD2 is a possible D gene (6 bases). TRBV5-3 is sorted into the ORF group, with uncertain function. The CDR3 runs to 17 residues. Trimming removed 0 bases at V and 4 bases at J, with 20 bases between. The DNA for the CDR3 is TGTGCCAGAAGCTTGGTTCTCTTCGGGAGTCTCTTTTACGAGCAGTACGTC. It is translated as CARSLVLFGSLFYEQYV.

CDR3 DNA: TGTGCCAGCAGTTTAGGGACTAGCGGGAGGTCCGAGCAGTACGTC. Its translation is CASSLGTSGRSEQYV. V is TRBV28 and J is TRBJ2-7; 15 positions match TRBD2. Trimming at V came to 2 bases and at J to 6 bases, leaving 2 bases not matched to a gene. CDR1 MDHEN and CDR2 SYDVKM come from the germline V gene. The CDR3 consists of 15 residues.

The chain links TRBV2 to TRBJ2-7; D might be TRBD2 (5 bases). V lost 4 bases and J 5 bases, leaving 18 bases between the germline ends. This CDR3 has 15 amino acids. Germline lookup yields CDR1 SNHLY and CDR2 FYNNEI. CDR3: CASSGSGRGLDEQYV. The CDR3, as DNA: TGTGCCAGCAGTGGTTCGGGAAGAGGGCTTGACGAGCAGTACGTC.

This chain connects TRBV25-1 to TRBJ2-1; 13 bases map to TRBD2. The length of the CDR3 is 16 residues. J was trimmed by 4 bases and V by 4 bases; bases with no gene match: 4. Germline CDR1 is MGHDK and CDR2 is SYGVNS. The CDR3 nucleotides read TGTGCCAGCAGTGGACTAGCGGGAGGATCATACAATGAGCAGTTCTTC. Its protein product is CASSGLAGGSYNEQFF.

This chain joins TRBV9 and TRBJ2-3, with D perhaps matching TRBD1 (6 bases). CDR1 and CDR2 (germline): SGDLS, YYNGEE. V lost 0 bases to trimming and J lost 2 bases, with 13 bases between them. CDR3 length equals 16 residues. CDR3 region: CASSVVGAGATDTQYF. DNA for the CDR3: TGTGCCAGCAGCGTAGTGGGGGCAGGGGCCACAGATACGCAGTATTTT.

This chain uses TRBV28 with TRBJ1-1; D perhaps matches TRBD1 (6 bases). Germline CDR1 is MDHEN and CDR2 is SYDVKM. The ends were cut back, 1 base at V and 6 bases at J, with 12 bases in the middle. The CDR3 is 14 amino acids. Written as DNA, the CDR3 is TGTGCCAGCAGTTTATTGGCAGGGGAAGCTGAAGCTTTCTTT. Its protein is CASSLLAGEAEAFF. Drawing the rest from reference TRBV28 and TRBJ1-1, the complete variable domain is DVKVTQSSRYLVKRTGEKVFLECVQDMDHENMFWYRQDPGLGLRLIYFSYDVKMKEKGDIPEGYSVSREKKERFSLILESASTNQTSMYLCASSLLAGEAEAFFGQGTRLTVV.

V gene TRBV2 combines with J gene TRBJ2-5; D uncertain. CDR1 is SNHLY, CDR2 FYNNEI, per germline. The CDR3 runs to 12 residues. The V gene lost 4 bases and the J gene lost 3 bases, with 6 bases spanning the gap. The DNA of the CDR3 is TGTGCCAGCAGTGTTCGGGAAGAGACCCAGTACTTC. Translating it yields CASSVREETQYF.

The J gene is TRBJ2-2, the V gene TRBV6-1; D possibly corresponds to TRBD1 (6 bases). V lost 7 bases to trimming and J lost 1 base, with 10 bases between them. Germline values: CDR1 MNHNS, CDR2 SASEGT. This CDR3 region has 14 residues. CDR3 nucleotides: TGTGCCAGCAAAAAGGGACAGAACACCGGGGAGCTGTTTTTT. Translation: CASKKGQNTGELFF.

This chain joins TRBV4-3 and TRBJ2-3, with D possibly matching TRBD2 (6 bases). This CDR3 is 14 amino acids long. Germline V gene data show CDR1 as LGHNA and CDR2 as YSLEER. The V end lost 1 base, the J end lost 8 bases, and 13 bases lay between the germline ends. The CDR3 coding sequence is TGCGCCAGCAGCCAAGGGGGGGAGAGGGCTACGCAGTATTTT. It is translated as CASSQGGERATQYF.

The V and J genes are TRBV18 and TRBJ2-3; D is uncertain. V was cut by 3 bases and J by 4 bases, with 2 bases left in between. The length of the CDR3 is 11 residues. Germline CDR1 is KGHSH and CDR2 is LQKENI. The CDR3 loop reads CASSPADTQYF. DNA for the CDR3: TGTGCCAGCTCACCCGCAGATACGCAGTATTTT. Variable domain in full (rest from reference TRBV18 and TRBJ2-3): NAGVMQNPRHLVRRRGQEARLRCSPMKGHSHVYWYRQLPEEGLKFMVYLQKENIIDESGMPKERFSAEFPKEGPSILRIQQVVRGDSAAYFCASSPADTQYFGPGTRLTVL.

V is TRBV6-5 and J is TRBJ1-1, with 8 bases that match TRBD1. The CDR3 sequence is 16 residues long. Losses at the gene ends were 2 bases for V and 2 bases for J; bases not matched to a gene: 7. Germline assignment: CDR1 MNHEY and CDR2 SVGAGI. The CDR3 region has the DNA TGTGCCAGCAGTTACGTCTACAGGGGGAAAAACACTGAAGCTTTCTTT. This gives the protein CASSYVYRGKNTEAFF.